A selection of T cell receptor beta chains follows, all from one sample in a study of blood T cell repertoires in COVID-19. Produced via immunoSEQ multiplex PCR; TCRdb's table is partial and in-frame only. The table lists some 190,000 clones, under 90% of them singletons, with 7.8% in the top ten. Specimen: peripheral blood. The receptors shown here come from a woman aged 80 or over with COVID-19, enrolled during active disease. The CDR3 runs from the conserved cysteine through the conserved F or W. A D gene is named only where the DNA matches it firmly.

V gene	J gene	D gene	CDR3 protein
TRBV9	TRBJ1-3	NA	CASSPRDYYQVNSGTTIYF
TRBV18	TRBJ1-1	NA	CASSPGGLTEAFF
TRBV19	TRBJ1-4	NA	CASTPTGPTNEKLFF
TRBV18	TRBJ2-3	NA	CASSPPAITDTQYF
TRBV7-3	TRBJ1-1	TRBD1	CASSLSTGGNTEAFF
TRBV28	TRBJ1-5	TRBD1	CASLGTGGLLPSNQPQHF
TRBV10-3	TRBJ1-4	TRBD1	CAIRPGQDRDEKLFF
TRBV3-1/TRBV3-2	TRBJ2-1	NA	CASSQEGGVDEQFF
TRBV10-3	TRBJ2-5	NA	CAISDNGGLETQYF
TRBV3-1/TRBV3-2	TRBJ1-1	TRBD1	CASSPDRATEAFF
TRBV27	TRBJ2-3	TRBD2	CASSPRAGGTDTQYF
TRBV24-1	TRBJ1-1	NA	CATRQLFPEAFF
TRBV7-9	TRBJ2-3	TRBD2	CASIPGLAGTDTQYF
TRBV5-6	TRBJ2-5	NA	CASSFRGAGGTQYF
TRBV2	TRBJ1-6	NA	CASMGTPHNDSPLHF
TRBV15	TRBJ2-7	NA	CATSRVTGGSEQYF
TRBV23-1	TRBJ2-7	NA	CASMVGPHLYEQYF
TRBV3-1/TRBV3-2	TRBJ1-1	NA	CASSQSGREAFF
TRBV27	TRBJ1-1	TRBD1	CASSLDRVGTEAFF
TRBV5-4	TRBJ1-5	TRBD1	CASSTGTGRNQPQHF
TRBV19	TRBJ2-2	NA	CASSGTGLNTGELFF
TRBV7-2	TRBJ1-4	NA	CASSLGGLPNEKLFF
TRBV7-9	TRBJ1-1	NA	CASSLTTQGPAHLYVEAFF
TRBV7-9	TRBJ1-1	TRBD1	CASSFGTGGTEAFF
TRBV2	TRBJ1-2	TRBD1	CASSGFPGQGAGGYTF
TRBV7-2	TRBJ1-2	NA	CASSRPGLFTF
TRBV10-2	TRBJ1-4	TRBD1	CASSVNRGNEKLFF
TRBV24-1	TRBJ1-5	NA	CATSGRDTPQPQHF
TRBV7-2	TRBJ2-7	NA	CASSLGSPGSGQYF
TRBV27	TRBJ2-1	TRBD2	CASSWTSGLNEQFF
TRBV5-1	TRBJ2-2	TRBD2	CASSSRLAFGELFF
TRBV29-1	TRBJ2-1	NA	CSVELGVSSYNEQFF
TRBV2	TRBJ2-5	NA	CASSDQPRGRETQYF
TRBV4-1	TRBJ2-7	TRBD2	CASSLVGEGNDEQYF
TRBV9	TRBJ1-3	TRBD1	CASSAQTGLSGNTIYF
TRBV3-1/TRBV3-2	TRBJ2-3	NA	CASSQVSVVRGTQYF
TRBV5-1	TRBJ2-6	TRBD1	CASSQDRAGANVLTF
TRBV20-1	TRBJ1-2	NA	CSATEGYGYTF
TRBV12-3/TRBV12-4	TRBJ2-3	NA	CASSLRGTQYF
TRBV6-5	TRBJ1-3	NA	CASSPAGGPRNTIYF
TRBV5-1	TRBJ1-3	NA	CASSLGTLSGNTIYF
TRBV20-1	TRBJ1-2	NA	CSARVAGIYGYTF
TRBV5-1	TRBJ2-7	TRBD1	CASSLGDSSYEQYF
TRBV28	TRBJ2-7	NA	CASKTGSYEQYF
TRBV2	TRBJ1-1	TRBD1	CASSGQGGTEAFF
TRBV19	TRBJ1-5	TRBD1	CASSTQTGHQPQHF
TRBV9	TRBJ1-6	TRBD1	CASKRQGDLYNSPLHF
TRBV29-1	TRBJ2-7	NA	CSVLGAALEQYF
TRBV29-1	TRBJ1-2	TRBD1	CSVAEEKTGSGYTF
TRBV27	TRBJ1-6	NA	CASSLDGPHGRVNSPLHF
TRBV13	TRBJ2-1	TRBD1	CASSLDRASYNEQFF
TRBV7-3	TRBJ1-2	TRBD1	CASSPGTGRGYTF
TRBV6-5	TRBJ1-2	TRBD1	CASSPDRGGYTF
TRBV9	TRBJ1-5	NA	CASSPTGFADQPQHF
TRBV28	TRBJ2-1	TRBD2	CASSSTSGGSHNEQFF
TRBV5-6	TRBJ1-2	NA	CASTLGRSYGYTF